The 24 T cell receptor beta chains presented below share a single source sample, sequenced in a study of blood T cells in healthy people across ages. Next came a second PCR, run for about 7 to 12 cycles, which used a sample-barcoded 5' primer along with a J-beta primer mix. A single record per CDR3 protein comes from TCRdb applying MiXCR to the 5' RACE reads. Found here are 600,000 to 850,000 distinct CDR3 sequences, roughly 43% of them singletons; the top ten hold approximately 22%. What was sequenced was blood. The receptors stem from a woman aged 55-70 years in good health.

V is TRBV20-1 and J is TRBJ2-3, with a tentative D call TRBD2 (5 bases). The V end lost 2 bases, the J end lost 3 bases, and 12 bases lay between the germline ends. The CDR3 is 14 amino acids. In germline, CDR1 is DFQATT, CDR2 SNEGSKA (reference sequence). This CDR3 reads CSARSFRGTDTQYF. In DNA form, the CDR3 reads TGCAGTGCTAGAAGTTTTAGAGGGACAGATACGCAGTATTTT.

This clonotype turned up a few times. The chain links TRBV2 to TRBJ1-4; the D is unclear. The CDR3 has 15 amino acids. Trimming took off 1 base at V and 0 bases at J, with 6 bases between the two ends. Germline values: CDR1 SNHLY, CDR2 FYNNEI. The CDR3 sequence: CASSEVGATNEKLFF. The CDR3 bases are TGTGCCAGCAGTGAAGTGGGCGCAACTAATGAAAAACTGTTTTTT.

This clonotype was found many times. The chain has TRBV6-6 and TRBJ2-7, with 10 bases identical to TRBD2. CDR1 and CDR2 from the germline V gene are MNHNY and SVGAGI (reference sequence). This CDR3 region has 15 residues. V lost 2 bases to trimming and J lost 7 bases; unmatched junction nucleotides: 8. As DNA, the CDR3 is TGTGCCAGCAGTTACAGGGAACGACTAGCGGGTGAGCAGTACTTC. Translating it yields CASSYRERLAGEQYF.

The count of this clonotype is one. The CDR3 DNA reads as TGTGCCAGCAGCTCCGGGACAGGGTTATGGGAGAAGTACTTC. Translating gives CASSSGTGLWEKYF. The rearrangement links TRBV5-6 to TRBJ2-7, with 9 bases matching TRBD1. The CDR3 is 14 residues long. Looked up from germline, CDR1 is SGHDT and CDR2 is YYEEEE. The trim removed 3 bases at V and 11 bases at J, leaving 12 bases unmatched.

Here the CDR3 DNA reads TGTGCCAGCAGCACGGTCGCTGGTAACTATGGCTACACCTTC. Translation: CASSTVAGNYGYTF. J is TRBJ1-2 and V is TRBV7-8; the D is unclear. Germline V gene data show CDR1 as SGHVS and CDR2 as FQNEAQ. Trimming pared 5 bases from V and 1 base from J, leaving 11 bases between. The CDR3 sequence is 14 residues long.

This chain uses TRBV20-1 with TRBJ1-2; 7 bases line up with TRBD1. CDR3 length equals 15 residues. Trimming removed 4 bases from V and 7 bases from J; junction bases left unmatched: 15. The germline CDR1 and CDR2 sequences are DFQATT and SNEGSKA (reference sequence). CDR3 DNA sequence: TGCAGTGCTAAGGGGGCAGGGACGTCGTGGTCTGGCTACACCTTC. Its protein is CSAKGAGTSWSGYTF.

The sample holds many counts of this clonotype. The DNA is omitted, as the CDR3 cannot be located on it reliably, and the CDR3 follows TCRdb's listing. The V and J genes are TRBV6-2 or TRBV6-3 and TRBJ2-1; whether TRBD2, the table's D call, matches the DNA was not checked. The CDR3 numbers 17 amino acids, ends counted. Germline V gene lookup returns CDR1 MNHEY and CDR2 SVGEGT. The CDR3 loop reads CASSSSRGRLGRNEQFF.

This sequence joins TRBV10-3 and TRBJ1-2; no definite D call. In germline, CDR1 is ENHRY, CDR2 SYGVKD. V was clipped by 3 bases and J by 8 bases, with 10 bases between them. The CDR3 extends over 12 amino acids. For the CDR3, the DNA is TGTGCCATCAGTGATGTGAGGGAAGGCTACACCTTC. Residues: CAISDVREGYTF.

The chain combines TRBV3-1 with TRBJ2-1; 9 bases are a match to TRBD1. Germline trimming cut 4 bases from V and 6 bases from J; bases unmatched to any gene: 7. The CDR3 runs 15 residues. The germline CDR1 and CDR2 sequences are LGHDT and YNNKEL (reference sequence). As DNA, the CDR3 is TGTGCCAGCAGCCCCCGGGACAGGGCCTGCAATGAGCAGTTCTTC. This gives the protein CASSPRDRACNEQFF.

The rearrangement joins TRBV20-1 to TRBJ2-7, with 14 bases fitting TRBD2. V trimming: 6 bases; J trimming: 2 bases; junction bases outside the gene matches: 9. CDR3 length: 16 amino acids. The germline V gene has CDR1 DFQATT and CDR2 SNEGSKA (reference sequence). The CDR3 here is CSAPPTSGRDPYEQYF. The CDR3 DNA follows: TGCAGTGCCCCTCCGACTAGCGGGAGGGATCCCTACGAGCAGTACTTC.

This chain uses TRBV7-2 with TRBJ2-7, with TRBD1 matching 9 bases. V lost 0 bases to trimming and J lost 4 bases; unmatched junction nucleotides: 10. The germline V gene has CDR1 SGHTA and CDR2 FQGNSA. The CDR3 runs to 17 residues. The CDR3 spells CASSLANRGRSRYEQYF. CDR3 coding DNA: TGTGCCAGCAGCTTAGCGAACAGGGGGCGATCCAGGTACGAGCAGTACTTC.

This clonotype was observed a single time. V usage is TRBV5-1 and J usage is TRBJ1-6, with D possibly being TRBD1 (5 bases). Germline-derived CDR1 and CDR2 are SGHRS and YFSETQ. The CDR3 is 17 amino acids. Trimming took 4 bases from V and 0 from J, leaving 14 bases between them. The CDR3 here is CASSPGLQNSYNSPLHF. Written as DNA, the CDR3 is TGCGCCAGCAGCCCGGGACTTCAGAACTCCTATAATTCACCCCTCCACTTT.

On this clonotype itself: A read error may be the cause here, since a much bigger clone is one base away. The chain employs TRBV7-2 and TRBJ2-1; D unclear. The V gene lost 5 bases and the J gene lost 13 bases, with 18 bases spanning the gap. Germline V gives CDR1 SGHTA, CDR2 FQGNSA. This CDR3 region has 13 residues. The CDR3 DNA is TGTGCCAGCAGCCTGCAGTCGCGAGAGACCCAGTTCTTC. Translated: CASSLQSRETQFF.

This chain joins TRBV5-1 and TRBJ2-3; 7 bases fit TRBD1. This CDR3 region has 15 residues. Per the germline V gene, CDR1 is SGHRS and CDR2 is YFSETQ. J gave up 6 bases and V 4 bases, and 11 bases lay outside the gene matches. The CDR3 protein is CASSLLGRGTDTQYF. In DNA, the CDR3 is TGCGCCAGCAGCCTCCTCGGCAGGGGGACCGATACGCAGTATTTT.

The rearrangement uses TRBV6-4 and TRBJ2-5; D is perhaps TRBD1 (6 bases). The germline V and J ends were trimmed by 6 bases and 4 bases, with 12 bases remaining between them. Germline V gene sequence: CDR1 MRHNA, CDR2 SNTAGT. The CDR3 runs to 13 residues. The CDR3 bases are TGTGCCAGCAGCCGCCTACAGGGAGAGACCCAGTACTTC. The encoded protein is CASSRLQGETQYF.

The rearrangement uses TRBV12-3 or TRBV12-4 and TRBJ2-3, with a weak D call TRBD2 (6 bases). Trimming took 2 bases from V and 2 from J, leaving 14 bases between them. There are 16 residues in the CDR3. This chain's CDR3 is CASSLSLWGLTDTQYF. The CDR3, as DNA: TGTGCCAGCAGTTTAAGTCTGTGGGGACTCACAGATACGCAGTATTTT.

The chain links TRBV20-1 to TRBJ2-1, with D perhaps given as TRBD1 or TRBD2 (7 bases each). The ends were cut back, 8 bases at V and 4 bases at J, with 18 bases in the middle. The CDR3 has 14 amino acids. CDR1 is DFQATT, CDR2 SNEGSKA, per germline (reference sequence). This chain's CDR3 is CSTQGGTGYNEQFF. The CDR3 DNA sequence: TGCAGTACTCAGGGGGGGACTGGATACAATGAGCAGTTCTTC.

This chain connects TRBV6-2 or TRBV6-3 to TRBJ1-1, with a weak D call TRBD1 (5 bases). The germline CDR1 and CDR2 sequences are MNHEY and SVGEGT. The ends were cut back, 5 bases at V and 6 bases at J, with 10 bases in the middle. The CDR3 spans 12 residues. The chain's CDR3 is CASSPTDPEAFF. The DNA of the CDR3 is TGTGCCAGCAGTCCGACAGACCCTGAAGCTTTCTTT.

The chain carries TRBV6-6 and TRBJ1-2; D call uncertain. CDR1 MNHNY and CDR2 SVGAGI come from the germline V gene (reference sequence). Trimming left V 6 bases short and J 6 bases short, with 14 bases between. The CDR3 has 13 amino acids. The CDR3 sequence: CASSSDGGHGYTF. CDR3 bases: TGTGCCAGCAGCTCGGACGGAGGACATGGCTACACCTTC.

The CDR3 protein is CASSFRDPHNEQYF. CDR3 DNA sequence: TGTGCCAGCAGCTTCCGGGACCCCCACAATGAGCAGTACTTC. The chain links TRBV11-3 to TRBJ2-5; D assignment may be TRBD1 or TRBD2 (5 bases each). The CDR3 has 14 amino acids. CDR1 SGHNT and CDR2 YENEEA come from the germline V gene. V dropped 3 bases and J dropped 11 bases, with 19 bases sitting between them. Full variable domain (outside the CDR3, taken from reference TRBV11-3 and TRBJ2-5): EAGVVQSPRYKIIEKKQPVAFWCNPISGHNTLYWYLQNLGQGPELLIRYENEEAVDDSQLPKDRFSAERLKGVDSTLKIQPAELGDSAVYLCASSFRDPHNEQYFGPGTRLLVL.

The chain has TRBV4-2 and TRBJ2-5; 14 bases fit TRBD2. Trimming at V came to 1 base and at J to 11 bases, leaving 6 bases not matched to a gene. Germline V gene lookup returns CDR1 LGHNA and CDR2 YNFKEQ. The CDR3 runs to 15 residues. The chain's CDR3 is CASSQGTSGGCEQYF. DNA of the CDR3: TGTGCCAGCAGCCAAGGGACTAGCGGGGGGTGTGAGCAGTACTTC.

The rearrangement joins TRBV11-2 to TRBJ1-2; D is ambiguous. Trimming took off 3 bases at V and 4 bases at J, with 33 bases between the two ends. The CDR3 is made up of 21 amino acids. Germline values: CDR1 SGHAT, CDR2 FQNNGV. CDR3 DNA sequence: TGTGCCAGCAGCTTTCCCCCTCGTTACCGGGAGTCCAAAACCCCTCTCTATGGCTACACCTTC. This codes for CASSFPPRYRESKTPLYGYTF.

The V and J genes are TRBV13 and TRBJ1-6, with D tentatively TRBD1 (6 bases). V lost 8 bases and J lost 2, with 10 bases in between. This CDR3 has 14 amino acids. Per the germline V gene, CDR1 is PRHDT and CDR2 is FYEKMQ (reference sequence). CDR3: CASARGTYNSPLHF. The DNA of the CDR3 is TGTGCCAGCGCGAGGGGGACCTATAATTCACCCCTCCACTTT.

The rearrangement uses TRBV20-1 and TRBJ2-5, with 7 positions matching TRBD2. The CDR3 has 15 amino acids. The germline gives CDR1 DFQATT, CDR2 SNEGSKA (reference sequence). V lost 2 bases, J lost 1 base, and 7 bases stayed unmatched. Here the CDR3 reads CSARISGLIQETQYF. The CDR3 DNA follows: TGCAGTGCTAGAATATCGGGACTAATCCAAGAGACCCAGTACTTC.